The source of this TCR beta chain is a study of shared clonotypes between healthy human individuals. Study overall: Researchers drew samples from a couple of women and three men aged 18 to 49. General study results and limits: Across subsets, estimated richness was generally greater for naive than for memory populations.

Naive-designated CD8 cells lacked CD45RO, were positively enriched for CCR7, and omitted terminally differentiated effector memory CD45RA+ cells. The data were produced by immunoSEQ multiplex PCR, yet TCRdb's version contains in-frame clones alone and is incomplete. The sample contains just over 2,000,000 clones, 85% to 95% of which appear only once. The CDR3 totals 15 residues. Germline CDR1 reads GTSNPN; CDR2 reads SVGIG (reference sequence). Trimming left V 7 bases short and J 0 bases short, with 13 bases between. A word on this clone: Its target is not known.

The clonotype was recovered from a man between 18 and 35 years old in good health. What was sequenced was naive CD8+ T cells sorted from blood. This chain links TRBV30 with TRBJ1-6; the D is unclear. In DNA form, the CDR3 reads TGTGCCTCCGAGGTAGTGAGCTCCTATAATTCACCCCTCCACTTT. It yields the protein CASEVVSSYNSPLHF. The variable domain in full, with the rest retrieved from reference TRBV30 and TRBJ1-6, is SQTIHQWPATLVQPVGSPLSLECTVEGTSNPNLYWYRQAAGRGLQLLFYSVGIGQISSEVPQNLSASRPQDRQFILSSKKLLLSDSGFYLCASEVVSSYNSPLHFGNGTRLTVT.